The clone carrying this TCR beta chain has at least ten counts. The data belong to a study of patients and donors after allogeneic stem cell transplantation. A single record per CDR3 protein comes from TCRdb applying MiXCR to the RT-PCR reads. The sample records 390,000 or so distinct CDR3 sequences, 15% to 20% being singletons. Germline CDR1 and CDR2: SEHNR and FQNEAQ (reference sequence). V shed 6 bases and J 4 bases; nucleotides not matched to a gene: 8. The length of the CDR3 is 15 residues. The sample consisted of blood, either unsorted or a sorted T cell fraction (not recorded which). The sequence came from a human donor who was either an allogeneic HSCT recipient or a stem cell or donor lymphocyte infusion donor (not recorded which). It is not recorded whose cells these are; they may come from a transplant donor. J is TRBJ2-2 and V is TRBV7-9; TRBD1 agrees at 7 bases. The CDR3 region is CASSLSDRVTGELFF. The CDR3 DNA follows: TGTGCCAGCAGTCTGTCCGACAGGGTCACCGGGGAGCTGTTTTTT.